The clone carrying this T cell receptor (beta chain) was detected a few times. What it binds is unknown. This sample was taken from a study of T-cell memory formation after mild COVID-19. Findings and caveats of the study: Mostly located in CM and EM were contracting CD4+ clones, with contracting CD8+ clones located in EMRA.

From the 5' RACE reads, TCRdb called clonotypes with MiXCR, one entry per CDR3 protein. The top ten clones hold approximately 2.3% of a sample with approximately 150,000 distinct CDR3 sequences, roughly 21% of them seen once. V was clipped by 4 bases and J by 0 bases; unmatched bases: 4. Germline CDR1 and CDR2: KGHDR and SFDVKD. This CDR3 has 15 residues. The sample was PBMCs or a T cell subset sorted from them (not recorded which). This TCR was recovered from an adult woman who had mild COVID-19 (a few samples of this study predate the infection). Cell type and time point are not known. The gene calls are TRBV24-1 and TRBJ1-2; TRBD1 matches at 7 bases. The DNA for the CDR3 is TGTGCCACCAGTGAGGGCGGGACAGCTAACTATGGCTACACCTTC. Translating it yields CATSEGGTANYGYTF.